The TCR beta chain described here comes from a study of blood T cell repertoires in COVID-19. Turning to the study itself: PBMCs, B-cell-depleted T cells, or T cells provided the cDNA or gDNA that made up the material.

The count of this clone is one. Germline V lookup: CDR1 MNHEY, CDR2 SVGAGI. V dropped 1 base and J dropped 6 bases, with 16 bases sitting between them. CDR3 size: 16 residues. Per the original methods: Amplified reference gene primers provided the basis for estimating nucleated cell counts. Profiling relied on immunoSEQ multiplex PCR, and the TCRdb table lists in-frame clones only, not all of them. Clonal size and the V and J genes are those of that table, whereas D and trimming came from the DNA. The data hold about 480,000 clones, with roughly 90% observed a single time. The receptor's source is a woman aged 40 to 50 who had recovered from COVID-19. J is TRBJ1-3 and V is TRBV6-5, with D perhaps TRBD1 (5 bases). The specimen sequenced was PBMCs or T cells enriched from blood (not recorded which). The CDR3 sequence is CASSYWGTRQENTIYF. The CDR3 nucleotides are TGTGCCAGCAGTTACTGGGGCACTCGGCAGGAAAACACCATATATTTT.